This TCR beta chain is drawn from a study of tumor-infiltrating lymphocytes in primary liver carcinoma. Study-level background: Sequenced samples came back with roughly 3.65 to 7.5 million productive TCRbeta reads, and the counts looked alike across tissue types.

CDR1 and CDR2 (germline): SQVTM, ANQGSEA. This CDR3 has 15 amino acids. This clonotype was recorded only once. At one end the junction does not follow the germline gene, possibly because of a read error. DNA and RNA were both co-extracted from approximately 20-30 mg of bulk tissue that had not been sorted. By surgical resection, the patients were treated for their primary liver carcinoma. Researchers took samples from five separate regions of each tumor. From about 530 ng total RNA, TCR beta cDNA was generated with a primer in the constant region. Sequencing libraries for TCR beta derived from three nested multiplex PCR rounds that used slightly modified ARM-PCR. The study ran its first two PCR rounds for roughly 10 cycles each, using TRBV1-TRBV30 forward primers and a C-beta reverse primer. TCRdb used MiXCR to reprocess the multiplex PCR reads, holding one entry per CDR3 protein. The sample has about 210,000 distinct CDR3 sequences; around four fifths are singletons.

The sequencing sample was made of tumor tissue from primary liver carcinoma. The chain couples TRBV29-1 to TRBJ2-2; 7 bases agree with TRBD2. This TCR derives from a man between 35 and 55 years old with primary liver carcinoma and hepatitis B virus infection. CDR3 DNA sequence: TGCAGCGTTGGGACTAGAACGGCGAACACCGGGGAGCTGTTCTTT. It codes for CSVGTRTANTGELFF.